This T cell receptor beta chain is drawn from a study of cytomegalovirus exposure and HLA in healthy donors. Overall study: About 79% of more than 300 genotyped donors fell in the Caucasian-associated ancestry cluster. Study-level results: V- and J-gene trimming of TCR beta was linked (in a later analysis) to a missense DCLRE1C variant. In vitro confirmation showed three CMV-associated chains to be CMV antigen specific. Overall, some 160 TCR beta chains were annotated as cytomegalovirus-associated.

Primers: 60 Vbeta forward and 13 Jbeta reverse. TCRdb's copy holds only in-frame clones and misses some; the assay was immunoSEQ multiplex PCR. The listing contains fewer than 60,000 clones. About this clone itself: Its antigen is currently unknown.

The sequenced sample was PBMCs. This TCR was recovered from a woman aged 40 to 50 in good health and CMV-seronegative.

This CDR3 is CAISEAQGKETQYF. The CDR3, as DNA: TGTGCCATCAGTGAGGCCCAGGGAAAGGAGACCCAGTACTTC. The V gene is TRBV10-3, the J gene TRBJ2-5, with D possibly TRBD1 on 5 matching bases. This CDR3 contains 14 residues. The germline V gene encodes CDR1 ENHRY and CDR2 SYGVKD. The V end was cut by 2 bases, the J end by 5 bases, with 12 bases between.